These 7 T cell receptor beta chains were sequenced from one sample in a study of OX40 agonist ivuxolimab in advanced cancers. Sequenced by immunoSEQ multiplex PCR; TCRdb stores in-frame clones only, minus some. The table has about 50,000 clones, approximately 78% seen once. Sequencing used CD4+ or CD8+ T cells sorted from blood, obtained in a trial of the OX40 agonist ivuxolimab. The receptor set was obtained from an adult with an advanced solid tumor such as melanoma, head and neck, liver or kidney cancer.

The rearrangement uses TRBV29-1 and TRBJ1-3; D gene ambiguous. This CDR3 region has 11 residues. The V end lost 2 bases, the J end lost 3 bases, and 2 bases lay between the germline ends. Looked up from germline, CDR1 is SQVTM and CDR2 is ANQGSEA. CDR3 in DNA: TGCAGCGTTGAAAATGGAAACACCATATATTTT. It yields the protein CSVENGNTIYF.

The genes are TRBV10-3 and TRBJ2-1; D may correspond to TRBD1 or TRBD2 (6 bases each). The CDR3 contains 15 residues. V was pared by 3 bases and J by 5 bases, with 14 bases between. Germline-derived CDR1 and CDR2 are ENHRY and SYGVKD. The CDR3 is CAISEGGSEDNEQFF. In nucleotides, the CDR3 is TGTGCCATCAGTGAAGGGGGGTCGGAGGACAATGAGCAGTTCTTC.

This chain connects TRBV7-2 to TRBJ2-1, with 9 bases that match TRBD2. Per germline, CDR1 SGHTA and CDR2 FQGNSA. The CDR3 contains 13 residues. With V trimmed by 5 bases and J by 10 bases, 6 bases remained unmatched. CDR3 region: CASSLSGGSEQFF. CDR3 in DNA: TGTGCCAGCAGCCTTAGCGGGGGAAGCGAGCAGTTCTTC.

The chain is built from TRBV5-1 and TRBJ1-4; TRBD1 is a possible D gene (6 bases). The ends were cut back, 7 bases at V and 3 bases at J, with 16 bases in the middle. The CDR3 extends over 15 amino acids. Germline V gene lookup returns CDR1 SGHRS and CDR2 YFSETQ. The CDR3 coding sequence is TGCGCCAGCGGAGCGTCCGGGACACCTAATGAAAAACTGTTTTTT. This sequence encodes CASGASGTPNEKLFF.

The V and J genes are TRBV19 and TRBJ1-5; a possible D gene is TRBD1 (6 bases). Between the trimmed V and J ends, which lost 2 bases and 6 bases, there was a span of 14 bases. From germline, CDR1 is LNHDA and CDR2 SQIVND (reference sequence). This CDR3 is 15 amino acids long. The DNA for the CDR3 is TGTGCCAGTAGTATAATAGGGGGAAAAAGTCAGCCCCAGCATTTT. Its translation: CASSIIGGKSQPQHF.

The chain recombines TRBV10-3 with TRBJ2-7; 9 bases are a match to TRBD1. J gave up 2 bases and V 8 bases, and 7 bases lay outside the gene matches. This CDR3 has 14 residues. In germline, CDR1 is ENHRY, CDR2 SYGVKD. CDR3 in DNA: TGTGCCATCGGGTGGGGACAGGGTGCCTACGAGCAGTACTTC. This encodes CAIGWGQGAYEQYF.

The CDR3 region is CASSRGISGRKNYEQYF. The CDR3 region has the DNA TGTGCCAGCAGCCGCGGTATTAGCGGGAGGAAAAACTACGAGCAGTACTTC. The chain combines TRBV5-4 with TRBJ2-7; 10 bases line up with TRBD2. The CDR3 covers 17 residues. Germline values: CDR1 SGHNT, CDR2 YYREEE (reference sequence). The ends lost 4 bases at V and 3 bases at J; junction bases unmatched: 13.